The clone carrying this T cell receptor (beta chain) was counted at least ten times. Its antigen is as yet unknown. A single record per CDR3 protein comes from TCRdb applying MiXCR to the reads. This sample has a few hundred thousand distinct CDR3 sequences, with about a sixth found just once. Germline CDR1 is SGHVS and CDR2 is FQNEAQ. The CDR3 covers 14 residues. V lost 2 bases to trimming and J lost 10 bases, with 12 bases between them. This record belongs to a study of T cell repertoires in cytomegalovirus infection. As for the study in general: A matching HLA type, together with CMV infection, was signaled by public TCR beta signatures. Points from the study as a whole: Summed public TCR beta family frequency identified CMV carriers bearing the relevant HLA. In two of eight donors, the top clonotype was HLA-C-restricted CMV-specific.

The V and J genes are TRBV7-8 and TRBJ1-6; D not certain. This sequence was found in a human donor in good health (CMV status not recorded). Some clones in this sample may be carry-over from other donors' samples. Sequencing was carried out using CD8+ T cells from PBMCs. CDR3 in amino acids: CASSLSGSGSPLHF. The CDR3 bases are TGTGCCAGCAGCTTATCTGGATCCGGGTCACCCCTCCACTTT. Full variable domain (rest looked up from reference TRBV7-8 and TRBJ1-6): GAGVSQSPRYKVAKRGQDVALRCDPISGHVSLFWYQQALGQGPEFLTYFQNEAQLDKSGLPSDRFFAERPEGSVSTLKIQRTQQEDSAVYLCASSLSGSGSPLHFGNGTRLTVT.